The TCR beta chain under discussion was sequenced for a study of cytomegalovirus exposure and HLA in healthy donors (dated by TCRdb to 2016 to 2017). Notes on the research overall: According to a later analysis, one platform produced both the 100 to 150 validation repertoires and the roughly 660 repertoires of the first cohort. The aim of the study was to test whether cataloging public T cell receptors could identify signatures of past pathogen exposure. In addition to the first cohort of approximately 650 subjects, a separate validation cohort of approximately 110 different subjects was used. To predict cytomegalovirus infection status, the study brought together high-throughput TCR immunosequencing, statistical association of individual TCRs with disease status, and machine learning.

Separate from the roughly 650-subject first cohort, the validation cohort of 120 subjects was the group to which the donors belonged. About this clone itself: Which antigen it targets is not known. No much larger clone is present one base from it, and per-base qualities are unavailable.

The paper's findings and limits, for the study overall: In vitro tests confirmed that a few of the cytomegalovirus-associated TCR beta chains recognize cytomegalovirus antigens. Most TCR sequences were seen in very few donors, while some public TCRs were found in many individuals. A later analysis found that TCRs clustered in the first cohort also tended to co-occur in the roughly 120 validation repertoires, with approximately 95% of cluster scores above 0. It was suggested by the authors that the approach could potentially be generalized to other disease states and immunological phenotypes. A total of 164 TCR beta chains were listed by the study as associated with cytomegalovirus. In both the original and validation cohorts, the classifier was reported to diagnose cytomegalovirus status with high specificity and sensitivity. A later analysis had no HLA typing for the validation cohort, so co-occurrence there was scored across all 130 or so repertoires.

From cysteine to phenylalanine, the CDR3 is 15 amino acids long. Just CDR3 DNA is preserved here, 45 bases in frame from base 1. V loses 4 bases of germline sequence and J loses 8 bases, and the interval between the two ends is 18 bases. Taken from the germline V gene, the CDR1 and CDR2 loops are SGHTS and YDEGEE. The receptor library was made with the immunoSEQ multiplex PCR assay. On the study's bioinformatics: A statistical classification framework was built for diagnosing cytomegalovirus status from the catalog of TCR beta chain sequences. TCRdb limited this immuneACCESS table to in-frame rearrangements with V and J called. A share of clones is missing; checked studies link under half to unresolved V genes, and the rest is unexplained. V and J calls and clone size are those listed in that table; D and trimming were worked out from the DNA. The sample table lists about 180,000 clones, less than 85% of them with a count of one. The ten largest clones capture about 16% of the sample.

The material sequenced was PBMCs. The TCR sequence derives from a man younger than 35 in good health and CMV-seropositive. Rearrangement joined TRBV5-8 to TRBJ1-4; the D region possibly corresponds to TRBD1 (5 bases align). The sequenced DNA is TGTGCCAGCAGCGGCCGGGTGACAGCCCGGGAAAAACTGTTTTTT. The translation is CASSGRVTAREKLFF.